These 18 T cell receptor beta chains were sequenced from one sample in a study of blood T cell repertoires in COVID-19. TCRdb keeps only in-frame clones here, not all; method: immunoSEQ multiplex PCR. The table includes about 73,000 clones, roughly 80% detected once. The sample was peripheral blood. Receptors originate from a woman aged 55-70 years with acute or convalescent COVID-19.

This chain links TRBV3-1 (or the pseudogene TRBV3-2) with TRBJ1-1; unclear D gene. Trimming removed 2 bases from V and 0 bases from J, with 13 bases in between. The CDR3 is 16 amino acids. The germline gives CDR1 LGHDT, CDR2 YNNKEL (reference sequence). CDR3 sequence: CASSQQQNLMNTEAFF. The DNA of the CDR3 is TGTGCCAGCAGCCAACAACAGAACCTAATGAACACTGAAGCTTTCTTT.

This clone was counted once. The V gene is TRBV5-1, the J gene TRBJ1-6, with TRBD1 matching over 9 bases. Unmatched junction bases numbered 4, after V lost 4 bases and J lost 8 bases. The germline V gene encodes CDR1 SGHRS and CDR2 YFSETQ. The CDR3 totals 14 residues. CDR3 amino acids: CASSPRTGDSPLHF. The CDR3 DNA reads TGCGCCAGCAGCCCACGGACAGGGGATTCACCCCTCCACTTT.

This chain links TRBV29-1 with TRBJ1-1; weak D call: TRBD1 (6 bases). The CDR3 totals 12 residues. Germline assignment: CDR1 SQVTM and CDR2 ANQGSEA. The V end lost 7 bases, the J end lost 3 bases, and 12 bases lay between the germline ends. The CDR3 DNA is TGCAGCGCGAGAGGGGGTTACACTGAAGCTTTCTTT. This translates into CSARGGYTEAFF.

The V and J genes are TRBV6-4 and TRBJ1-6; 10 bases map to TRBD1. Germline V CDR1 and CDR2: MRHNA, SNTAGT. The CDR3 runs to 15 residues. Losses at the gene ends were 0 bases for V and 7 bases for J; bases not matched to a gene: 0. This chain's CDR3 is CASSDSTGGNSPLHF. CDR3 nucleotides: TGTGCCAGCAGTGACTCGACAGGGGGCAATTCACCCCTCCACTTT.

The rearrangement uses TRBV5-1 and TRBJ2-7; D is possibly TRBD1 (6 bases). Germline values: CDR1 SGHRS, CDR2 YFSETQ. This CDR3 comprises 13 residues. The V end lost 4 bases, the J end lost 2 bases, and 10 bases lay between the germline ends. CDR3 DNA: TGCGCCAGCAGCCCCTGGACAGCCTACGAGCAGTACTTC. This sequence encodes CASSPWTAYEQYF.

V gene TRBV4-1 combines with J gene TRBJ1-5; 8 bases are shared with TRBD1. Unmatched junction bases numbered 4, after V lost 2 bases and J lost 4 bases. Germline V CDR1 and CDR2: MGHRA, YSYEKL. The CDR3 loop spans 15 amino acids. CDR3 region: CASSQPRQGNQPQHF. The CDR3 DNA reads TGCGCCAGCAGCCAACCCCGACAGGGGAATCAGCCCCAGCATTTT.

The chain links TRBV5-1 to TRBJ1-1; a possible D gene is TRBD1 (5 bases). The CDR3 extends over 16 amino acids. Germline assignment: CDR1 SGHRS and CDR2 YFSETQ. V dropped 4 bases and J dropped 1 base, with 17 bases sitting between them. CDR3 DNA: TGCGCCAGCAGCCCGGGACTTTGGGTCGGGAACACTGAAGCTTTCTTT. Translated: CASSPGLWVGNTEAFF.

In its sample, this clone was seen once. The chain has TRBV6-1 and TRBJ2-3; a possible D gene is TRBD2 (6 bases). Germline V gene sequence: CDR1 MNHNS, CDR2 SASEGT. The CDR3 runs to 16 residues. V lost 1 base to trimming and J lost 1 base, with 12 bases between them. The CDR3 region is CASSEGRGIGTDTQYF. The CDR3 DNA sequence: TGTGCCAGCAGTGAAGGGAGGGGCATTGGCACAGATACGCAGTATTTT.

The chain uses TRBV27 and TRBJ1-2; no clear D gene. The CDR3 length is 15 residues. With 5 bases removed from V and 3 bases from J, the gap between germline ends came to 16 bases. CDR1 MNHEY and CDR2 SMNVEV come from the germline V gene (reference sequence). The CDR3 nucleotides are TGTGCCAGCAGTATCGACGTCTCCGGAGACTATGGCTACACCTTC. Protein: CASSIDVSGDYGYTF.

As to this clone: Since a much larger clone is just one base distant, this may be a read error. The genes are TRBV12-3 or TRBV12-4 and TRBJ2-3; D gene unclear. V lost 4 bases and J 0 bases, leaving 2 bases between the germline ends. The CDR3 has 12 amino acids. This CDR3 is CASSSSTDTQYF. The CDR3, as DNA: TGTGCCAGCAGTTCTAGCACAGATACGCAGTATTTT.

The V gene is TRBV2, the J gene TRBJ2-1; perhaps TRBD1 as D (5 bases). V lost 2 bases and J 9 bases, leaving 17 bases between the germline ends. CDR1 SNHLY and CDR2 FYNNEI come from the germline V gene. The CDR3 contains 15 residues. CDR3 DNA sequence: TGTGCCAGCAGTGAAAGAAGCACAGGTAATCCTGAGCAGTTCTTC. Its protein is CASSERSTGNPEQFF.

This clone was observed a handful of times. The gene calls are TRBV10-1 and TRBJ2-7; 10 bases are shared with TRBD1. V lost 0 bases, J lost 5 bases, and 1 base stayed unmatched. Germline loops: CDR1 WNHNN, CDR2 SYGVQD (reference sequence). The CDR3 length is 14 residues. CDR3 bases: TGCGCCAGCAGTGAGTCTGGACAGGGGGACGAGCAGTACTTC. It codes for CASSESGQGDEQYF.

The rearrangement links TRBV4-1 to TRBJ1-2; 7 positions agree with TRBD1. Germline V gene lookup returns CDR1 MGHRA and CDR2 YSYEKL. The CDR3 contains 16 residues. The J segment lost 8 bases and the V segment lost 1 base, leaving 13 bases of the junction unmatched. The CDR3 DNA reads as TGCGCCAGCAGCCAAGCCAGAAGACAGGGTACAGTAGGCTACACCTTC. This gives the protein CASSQARRQGTVGYTF.

J is TRBJ2-7 and V is TRBV10-3; TRBD1 might be the D (6 bases). Trimming cost V 8 bases and J 0 bases, with 11 bases left between them. Germline-derived CDR1 and CDR2 are ENHRY and SYGVKD. This CDR3 is built from 13 residues. The chain's CDR3 is CAIRDINSYEQYF. The CDR3 region has the DNA TGTGCCATCCGGGACATCAACTCCTACGAGCAGTACTTC.

The rearrangement joins TRBV5-5 to TRBJ2-5; TRBD2 might be the D (7 bases). Trimming removed 1 base from V and 1 base from J, with 14 bases in between. CDR1 and CDR2 from the germline V gene are SGHKS and YYEKEE (reference sequence). CDR3 length: 16 residues. CDR3 sequence reads: CASSLTWGGGQETQYF. CDR3 nucleotides: TGTGCCAGCAGCTTGACGTGGGGAGGGGGCCAAGAGACCCAGTACTTC.

This chain uses TRBV4-1 with TRBJ2-7, with 11 bases lining up with TRBD1. The germline gives CDR1 MGHRA, CDR2 YSYEKL. The CDR3 contains 15 residues. With V trimmed by 3 bases and J by 3 bases, 4 bases remained unmatched. The CDR3 protein is CASSQSGTGGYEQYF. The CDR3 nucleotides are TGCGCCAGCAGCCAGTCCGGGACAGGGGGCTACGAGCAGTACTTC.

This clone was seen only once. The genes are TRBV11-2 and TRBJ2-1, with 7 bases identical to TRBD2. The V gene's germline CDR1 is SGHAT and CDR2 FQNNGV. V shed 0 bases, J shed 4 bases, and the junction held 12 bases outside the gene matches. The CDR3 consists of 18 residues. In DNA, the CDR3 is TGTGCCAGCAGCTTAGATCCCCCCCGGGACTACCAGTACAATGAGCAGTTCTTC. It is translated as CASSLDPPRDYQYNEQFF.

This clone came up many times. The chain couples TRBV19 to TRBJ2-3, with D tentatively TRBD2 (5 bases). The CDR3 sequence is 13 residues long. V was shortened by 4 bases and J by 4 bases, with 9 bases between the two germline ends. CDR1 and CDR2 (germline): LNHDA, SQIVND (reference sequence). CDR3 nucleotides: TGTGCCAGTAGTAATGCGGGTGCAGATACGCAGTATTTT. Translating gives CASSNAGADTQYF.